The rows below give T cell receptor beta chains drawn from one sample of a study of cytomegalovirus exposure and HLA in healthy donors. Sequencing used immunoSEQ multiplex PCR; TCRdb keeps in-frame clones, though not all of them. Of approximately 150,000 clones listed, 70% to 90% are singletons. What was sequenced was PBMCs. These receptors originate from a woman aged 18-29 years in good health and CMV-seropositive. CDR3s include the opening cysteine and the closing phenylalanine or tryptophan.

TRBJ2-7,TRBV28,CASLGSASGTYEQYF
TRBJ2-3,TRBV7-6,CASTSGSTSGTAYF
TRBJ2-2,TRBV5-6,CASSPMNTGELFF
TRBJ2-5,TRBV27,CASSLSRQETQYF
TRBJ1-2,TRBV7-2,CASSLGPGTGGDGYTF
TRBJ2-2,TRBV6-1,CASSRTSGSTGELFF
TRBJ1-3,TRBV5-6,CASSLAGVAGNTIYF
TRBJ2-2,TRBV6-5,CAVSPGSTNTGELFF
TRBJ2-7,TRBV11-3,CASSPPPRLRSSTYEQYF
TRBJ2-1,TRBV5-1,CASSSRSGQSYNEQFF
TRBJ2-7,TRBV11-3,CASSLEGTGTYEQYF
TRBJ1-2,TRBV6-5,CASWRILYGYTF
TRBJ1-2,TRBV11-3,CASSSGGTAYGYTF
TRBJ1-5,TRBV28,CASSQGARQPQHF
TRBJ2-2,TRBV5-1,CASSLRLAGVRTGELFF
TRBJ1-5,TRBV19,CASSIGTGNQPQHF
TRBJ1-1,TRBV10-3,CAIRQGNINTEAFF
TRBJ1-4,TRBV7-2,CASSPAPGATNEKLFF
TRBJ1-1,TRBV29-1,CSAGGEGTEAFF
TRBJ2-7,TRBV19,CASSSSGSNEQYF
TRBJ1-2,TRBV6-6,CASSYESGWYGYTF
TRBJ1-1,TRBV9,CASSTQGGGTEAFF